The next 30 T cell receptor beta chains were all read from a single sample in a study of kidney transplant recipient with SARS-CoV-2 infection (dated by TCRdb to the early 2020s). Sequencing was performed on an Illumina MiSeq. The public reads were quality trimmed at Q25 with fastp and then assembled into clones with MiXCR by TCRdb, keeping productive beta chains. Identical CDR3 protein sequences are pooled into one entry, listed with their most common genes and DNA. Within this sample are 200,000 to 300,000 distinct CDR3 sequences, with under 35% of them counted one time only. The top ten hold around 6.8% of the sample. The sample's time point label, decoded: pre-pandemic baseline sample and day 111 after first positive SARS-CoV-2 test. The sequencing here drew on a blood sample, taken at baseline and on roughly day 120 from a kidney transplant recipient. The receptors come from a male patient aged 25-45 years who had COVID-19 and was a kidney transplant recipient. After a transplant, some T cells may have been passed on by the graft donor.

This clonotype was detected many times. This rearrangement joins TRBV4-2 to TRBJ2-7; D may match TRBD1 or TRBD2 (5 bases each). Per the germline V gene, CDR1 is LGHNA and CDR2 is YNFKEQ. Trimming took 1 base from V and 5 from J, leaving 12 bases between them. This CDR3 is 14 amino acids long. The CDR3 DNA reads TGTGCCAGCAGCCAAGGGGGCTGGGGAGACGAGCAGTACTTC. Translating gives CASSQGGWGDEQYF.

This clonotype was observed many times. The J gene is TRBJ2-5, the V gene TRBV24-1; 7 nucleotides match TRBD1. Germline CDR1 is KGHDR and CDR2 is SFDVKD. The length of the CDR3 is 13 residues. J was trimmed by 9 bases and V by 4 bases; bases with no gene match: 7. CDR3 nucleotide sequence: TGTGCCACCAGTGAGTCGGACAGGTTGTCCCAGTACTTC. Amino acid sequence: CATSESDRLSQYF.

In its sample, this clonotype was seen a few times. The chain uses TRBV6-2 or TRBV6-3 and TRBJ2-1; D is possibly TRBD2 (5 bases). V lost 9 bases and J 8 bases, leaving 17 bases between the germline ends. This CDR3 comprises 13 residues. CDR1 and CDR2 (germline): MNHEY, SVGEGT. The CDR3, as DNA: TGTGCCAGTCGGGGTTTTGGTGGGGATGAGCAGTTCTTC. It yields the protein CASRGFGGDEQFF.

Turning to this clonotype: A much bigger clone sits one base away, suggesting this may be a read error. Without the conserved terminal phenylalanine or tryptophan, this CDR3 likely stems from a read error. The rearrangement links TRBV6-2 or TRBV6-3 to TRBJ2-4, with 9 bases that match TRBD1. The tail of the sequence fits TRBJ2-7 better, so the J call may be wrong. CDR1 and CDR2 from the germline V gene are MNHEY and SVGEGT. The CDR3 has 16 residues. The CDR3 here is CASSFQTGGVKNEQYI. The CDR3 DNA reads TGTGCCAGCAGTTTCCAAACAGGGGGCGTGAAGAACGAGCAGTACATC.

The sample holds a few counts of this clonotype. The chain has TRBV10-3 and TRBJ2-1; weak D call: TRBD2 (5 bases). The CDR3 runs 14 residues. Per germline, CDR1 ENHRY and CDR2 SYGVKD. The V and J ends lost 8 bases and 4 bases respectively, with 15 bases between them. CDR3 sequence: CAIRGSGAYNEQFF. CDR3 DNA: TGTGCCATCCGTGGCAGCGGAGCATACAATGAGCAGTTCTTC.

On this clonotype: This may be a read error: a much more frequent sequence differs by one nucleotide. V is TRBV11-2 and J is TRBJ2-3; D is perhaps TRBD2 (6 bases). This CDR3 has 13 amino acids. Per germline, CDR1 SGHAT and CDR2 FQNNGV. The chain's CDR3 is CAGSTPGLNTQYF. The CDR3 nucleotides read TGTGCCGGCAGCACACCGGGACTCAATACGCAGTATTTT.

The sample holds many counts of this clonotype. Written as DNA, the CDR3 is TGTGCCAGCAGCGTGAATGCGTTTACCCGAAAGACCTATGGCTACACCTTC. Its translation is CASSVNAFTRKTYGYTF. The chain links TRBV7-8 to TRBJ1-2; D is unresolved. From germline, CDR1 is SGHVS and CDR2 FQNEAQ. V was clipped by 5 bases and J by 4 bases, with 23 bases between them. The CDR3 has 17 amino acids.

To note about this clonotype: A much larger clone differs from this one at a single base, so this may be a read error. The rearrangement links TRBV4-1 to TRBJ1-5; 8 positions match TRBD1. Looked up from germline, CDR1 is MGHRA and CDR2 is YSYEKL. There are 15 residues in the CDR3. V trimming: 4 bases; J trimming: 3 bases; junction bases outside the gene matches: 5. CDR3 in amino acids: CASSRGTGVNQPQHF. For the CDR3, the DNA is TGCGCCAGCAGCCGAGGGACAGGCGTCAATCAGCCCCAGCATTTT.

Many counts were recorded for this clonotype. The chain recombines TRBV11-3 with TRBJ2-1; TRBD1 aligns across 11 bases. In germline, CDR1 is SGHNT, CDR2 YENEEA. With V trimmed by 0 bases and J by 4 bases, 5 bases remained unmatched. The CDR3 sequence is 17 residues long. CDR3 DNA sequence: TGTGCCAGCAGCTTAGATTCCGGGACAGGGGGTTACAATGAGCAGTTCTTC. This codes for CASSLDSGTGGYNEQFF.

In the case of this clonotype: This may be a read error: a much more frequent sequence differs by one nucleotide. The chain links TRBV5-1 to TRBJ2-3; D remains ambiguous. The J call is doubtful: the DNA matches TRBJ2-7 better. Germline V CDR1 and CDR2: SGHRS, YFSETQ. The CDR3 loop spans 14 amino acids. CDR3 in DNA: TGCGCCAGCAGCTTGGCGCCGGGCCCCTACGGGCAGTACTTC. It translates to CASSLAPGPYGQYF.

This clonotype has at least ten counts. This chain uses TRBV16 with TRBJ1-2; no reliable D call. The CDR3 is 17 residues long. V lost 5 bases, J lost 4 bases, and 23 bases lay in between. CDR1 and CDR2 from the germline V gene are KGHSY and FQNENV. The DNA for the CDR3 is TGTGCCAGCAGCAATGATAGGGTCGTTAGAAAGACCTATGGCTACACCTTC. Its translation: CASSNDRVVRKTYGYTF.

Many counts were recorded for this clonotype. The rearrangement links TRBV28 to TRBJ1-1, with 9 bases that match TRBD1. Per germline, CDR1 MDHEN and CDR2 SYDVKM. The CDR3 has 15 amino acids. The ends lost 5 bases at V and 2 bases at J; junction bases unmatched: 6. The CDR3, as DNA: TGTGCCAGCAGTGCCCAGACAGGGGGAAACACTGAAGCTTTCTTT. It specifies CASSAQTGGNTEAFF.

This clonotype occurred many times. The genes are TRBV20-1 and TRBJ1-1; TRBD1 agrees at 8 bases. The V gene end was trimmed by 5 bases and the J gene end by 12 bases; junction bases not matched to a gene: 14. The CDR3 length is 13 residues. Germline V CDR1 and CDR2: DFQATT, SNEGSKA (reference sequence). This CDR3 reads CSAVRTGQGMPFF. The DNA for the CDR3 is TGCAGTGCTGTGAGGACAGGACAGGGAATGCCTTTCTTT.

A remark on this clonotype: This may be a read error: a much more frequent sequence differs by one nucleotide. The rearrangement uses TRBV11-1 and TRBJ1-2; D uncertain. Looked up from germline, CDR1 is SGHAT and CDR2 is FQDESV (reference sequence). This CDR3 has 17 residues. The chain's CDR3 is CANSLLNKAGKTYGYTF. CDR3 nucleotide sequence: TGTGCCAACAGCCTTCTAAATAAGGCTGGAAAGACCTATGGCTACACCTTC.

This clonotype was recorded many times. The chain has TRBV10-1 and TRBJ1-2, with D unresolved. V lost 5 bases and J 4 bases, leaving 23 bases between the germline ends. The CDR3 covers 17 residues. CDR1 and CDR2 from the germline V gene are WNHNN and SYGVQD (reference sequence). The CDR3 region has the DNA TGCGCCAGCAGTACGACTGGAAGATCGCGAAAGACCTATGGCTACACCTTC. Its translation is CASSTTGRSRKTYGYTF.

Many counts were recorded for this clonotype. The chain carries TRBV2 and TRBJ2-7; 8 bases are a match to TRBD1. Germline loops: CDR1 SNHLY, CDR2 FYNNEI. The V segment lost 6 bases and the J segment 2 bases; nucleotides outside the gene matches: 3. This CDR3 contains 13 residues. This chain's CDR3 is CASRGTGAYEQYF. DNA for the CDR3: TGTGCCAGCAGAGGGACAGGCGCCTACGAGCAGTACTTC.

The rearrangement uses TRBV12-3 or TRBV12-4 and TRBJ1-5; D gene ambiguous. The germline V and J ends were trimmed by 3 bases and 0 bases, with 18 bases remaining between them. This CDR3 has 18 amino acids. In DNA, the CDR3 is TGTGCCAGCAGTTTCATGGGTGGGATAGATTATAGCAATCAGCCCCAGCATTTT. It specifies CASSFMGGIDYSNQPQHF.

This clonotype was observed many times. The rearrangement uses TRBV3-1 and TRBJ2-2; 7 bases fit TRBD2. Germline V CDR1 and CDR2: LGHDT, YNNKEL (reference sequence). Losses at the gene ends were 0 bases for V and 7 bases for J; bases not matched to a gene: 2. This CDR3 has 14 residues. CDR3 loop: CASSQDGGVGELFF. CDR3 nucleotide sequence: TGTGCCAGCAGCCAAGATGGGGGGGTCGGGGAGCTGTTTTTT.

Comment on this clonotype: This could be a read error, since a much larger clone is one nucleotide away. V gene TRBV5-6 combines with J gene TRBJ1-2; D gene unclear. The CDR3 runs to 15 residues. V was shortened by 5 bases and J by 4 bases, with 18 bases between the two germline ends. Germline CDR1 and CDR2: SGHDT and YYEEEE. CDR3 coding DNA: TGTGCCAGCAGACCGGGCCTGAGGGCCCTCTATGGCTACACCTTC. Its protein product is CASRPGLRALYGYTF.

This clonotype was observed many times. The chain employs TRBV7-4 and TRBJ1-2; D is uncertain. V lost 4 bases, J lost 4 bases, and 22 bases lay in between. The CDR3 is 17 amino acids. Germline CDR1 SGHVT, CDR2 SQSDAQ. The CDR3, as DNA: TGTGCCAGCAGCTGCCATTATTCAGCTCGAAAGACCTATGGCTACACCTTC. This gives the protein CASSCHYSARKTYGYTF. Supplemented by reference TRBV7-4 and TRBJ1-2, the full variable domain reads GAGVSQSPRYKVAKRGRDVALRCDSISGHVTLYWYRQTLGQGSEVLTYSQSDAQRDKSGRPSGRFSAERPERSVSTLKIQRTEQGDSAVYLCASSCHYSARKTYGYTFGSGTRLTVV.

On this clonotype itself: This may stem from a read error, because a much larger clone lies one nucleotide away. The rearrangement joins TRBV25-1 to TRBJ1-2, with TRBD1 as a possible D gene (5 bases). Germline-derived CDR1 and CDR2 are MGHDK and SYGVNS. CDR3 length equals 14 residues. CDR3: CANSDSGRGDGYTF. The DNA of the CDR3 is TGTGCCAACAGTGATTCGGGTAGGGGAGATGGCTACACCTTC.

The table lists this clonotype with many counts. The rearrangement uses TRBV6-2 or TRBV6-3 and TRBJ1-6, with TRBD1 as a possible D gene (5 bases). Trimming pared 0 bases from V and 1 base from J, leaving 19 bases between. The germline V gene encodes CDR1 MNHEY and CDR2 SVGEGT. The CDR3 loop spans 20 amino acids. DNA of the CDR3: TGTGCCAGCAGTTACTCACCCGCTCTGGGGCGCGGGTCCTATAATTCACCCCTCCACTTT. This translates into CASSYSPALGRGSYNSPLHF.

There are many counts of this clonotype. This sequence joins TRBV2 and TRBJ1-5; unclear D gene. V dropped 6 bases and J dropped 11 bases, with 17 bases sitting between them. Germline V lookup: CDR1 SNHLY, CDR2 FYNNEI. This CDR3 region has 13 residues. Here the CDR3 reads CASRAFGEWAQHF. As DNA, the CDR3 is TGTGCCAGCAGGGCATTCGGGGAATGGGCCCAGCATTTT.

As regards this clonotype: Germline and junction disagree at one end, which may indicate a read error. The CDR3 region has the DNA TGTGCCAGCAGTTATCCGGGACTAGCGGGAGACACCTACAATGGGCAGTTCTTC. It codes for CASSYPGLAGDTYNGQFF. The rearrangement joins TRBV28 to TRBJ2-1, with 14 bases matching TRBD2. Germline CDR1 and CDR2: MDHEN and SYDVKM. This CDR3 is built from 18 residues.

Of note for this clonotype: A much bigger clone sits one base away, suggesting this may be a read error. J is TRBJ1-2 and V is TRBV5-3; D gene unclear. TRBV5-3 is labeled an ORF, and its function is uncertain. The CDR3 contains 16 residues. CDR3 loop: CARWPKVVRKTYGHTF. The CDR3 bases are TGTGCCAGATGGCCCAAAGTGGTGAGAAAGACCTATGGCCACACCTTC.

The chain joins TRBV9 to TRBJ2-5, with 14 positions matching TRBD2. This CDR3 contains 17 residues. V shed 4 bases, J shed 4 bases, and the junction held 9 bases outside the gene matches. The germline gives CDR1 SGDLS, CDR2 YYNGEE. Here the CDR3 reads CASSPGTSGGGGETQYF. CDR3 nucleotides: TGTGCCAGCAGCCCAGGGACTAGCGGGGGAGGAGGAGAGACCCAGTACTTC.

This clonotype showed up many times. V usage is TRBV11-1 and J usage is TRBJ1-2, with no clear D. CDR1 SGHAT and CDR2 FQDESV come from the germline V gene (reference sequence). This CDR3 is 17 amino acids long. V was cut by 5 bases and J by 4 bases, with 23 bases left in between. CDR3 sequence: CASSIDNKAGKTYGYTF. The CDR3 DNA is TGTGCCAGCAGCATTGATAATAAGGCTGGAAAGACCTATGGCTACACCTTC.

The chain uses TRBV6-4 and TRBJ2-1; 8 bases fit TRBD2. V lost 6 bases, J lost 4 bases, and 8 bases stayed unmatched. This CDR3 is built from 15 residues. The germline V gene encodes CDR1 MRHNA and CDR2 SNTAGT. CDR3 sequence reads: CASSATSGDYNEQFF. CDR3 nucleotides: TGTGCCAGCAGCGCTACTAGCGGAGATTACAATGAGCAGTTCTTC.

Remarks on this clonotype: A much bigger clone sits one base away, suggesting this may be a read error. As DNA, the CDR3 is TGTGCCAGCAGCTTTCCTCCCACTGGCGGGAGTCGGGATACGCAGTATTTT. Its translation is CASSFPPTGGSRDTQYF. V usage is TRBV7-6 and J usage is TRBJ2-3, with 7 nucleotides matching TRBD2. J lost 6 bases, V lost 3 bases, and 15 bases had no gene match. Germline CDR1 reads SGHVS; CDR2 reads FNYEAQ. The CDR3 has 17 amino acids.

This clonotype showed up many times. The V gene is TRBV12-3 or TRBV12-4, the J gene TRBJ1-2, with D perhaps TRBD1 (6 bases). The V end was cut by 1 base, the J end by 6 bases, with 21 bases between. The CDR3 runs to 17 residues. The CDR3 protein is CASSLVGGRGDYDGYTF. DNA for the CDR3: TGTGCCAGCAGTTTAGTAGGGGGAAGGGGGGACTATGATGGCTACACCTTC.